These 7 T cell receptor beta chains were all obtained from the same sample, sequenced in a study of cytomegalovirus exposure and HLA in healthy donors. Vbeta (60) and Jbeta (13) primers were used in the PCR. TCRdb's copy holds only in-frame clones and misses some; the assay was immunoSEQ multiplex PCR. The table shows about 83,000 clones, with under 80% occurring only once. The sequenced sample was PBMCs. The receptors shown here come from a man between 18 and 35 years old in good health and CMV-seropositive.

The chain has TRBV27 and TRBJ2-1; no clear D gene. Per germline, CDR1 MNHEY and CDR2 SMNVEV (reference sequence). The CDR3 runs 13 residues. Between the trimmed V and J ends, which lost 11 bases and 10 bases, there was a span of 21 bases. DNA for the CDR3: TGTGCCTGCAATAGACTCGGCTCTGGAGAGCAGTTCTTC. This translates into CACNRLGSGEQFF.

This chain connects TRBV15 to TRBJ2-7; 7 positions agree with TRBD1. Germline lookup yields CDR1 LNHNV and CDR2 YYDKDF (reference sequence). The CDR3 has 15 amino acids. V lost 0 bases to trimming and J lost 5 bases; unmatched junction nucleotides: 7. The CDR3 DNA sequence: TGTGCCACCAGCAGAGAAAGGGGGCCCATGAACGAGCAGTACTTC. Its translation is CATSRERGPMNEQYF.

This chain uses TRBV27 with TRBJ1-2, with 8 bases fitting TRBD1. This CDR3 region has 13 residues. CDR1 MNHEY and CDR2 SMNVEV come from the germline V gene (reference sequence). Unmatched junction bases numbered 3, after V lost 6 bases and J lost 3 bases. Here the CDR3 DNA reads TGTGCCAGCAGAAAGACAGGGGACTATGGCTACACCTTC. As protein: CASRKTGDYGYTF.

This clone was picked up a small number of times. The genes are TRBV28 and TRBJ1-4; D unclear. The ends were cut back, 4 bases at V and 5 bases at J, with 8 bases in the middle. From germline, CDR1 is MDHEN and CDR2 SYDVKM. CDR3 length: 13 amino acids. CDR3 protein: CASSSPLNEKLFF. In DNA, the CDR3 is TGTGCCAGCAGTTCCCCCCTAAATGAAAAACTGTTTTTT.

This sequence joins TRBV11-2 and TRBJ1-4; D remains unclear. Trimming pared 5 bases from V and 7 bases from J, leaving 14 bases between. Germline-derived CDR1 and CDR2 are SGHAT and FQNNGV. The CDR3 length is 14 residues. This CDR3 reads CASSQEAVSEKLFF. CDR3 sequence (DNA): TGTGCCAGCAGCCAAGAGGCAGTGAGTGAAAAACTGTTTTTT.

The V call is TRBV5-1, the J call TRBJ2-7, with 8 bases fitting TRBD2. The junction had 6 bases not matched to a gene; V was cut back by 2 bases and J by 2 bases. In germline, CDR1 is SGHRS, CDR2 YFSETQ. The CDR3 sequence is 15 residues long. Here the CDR3 DNA reads TGCGCCAGCAGCTTAGGGTCGGGGGGGACCTACGAGCAGTACTTC. Protein sequence: CASSLGSGGTYEQYF.

Concerning this clone: The sample has other DNA sequences that encode this CDR3 too. The chain is built from TRBV27 and TRBJ2-7, with D unresolved. There are 13 residues in the CDR3. V lost 2 bases to trimming and J lost 1 base, with 6 bases between them. CDR1 and CDR2 (germline): MNHEY, SMNVEV (reference sequence). The CDR3 reads CASSLRGSYEQYF. CDR3 coding DNA: TGTGCCAGCAGTTTAAGAGGTTCCTACGAGCAGTACTTC.